The subject of this entry is one TCR beta chain. The clone's antigen remains unknown. It has no much larger one-base neighbor in the sample; base qualities were not kept. This specimen comes from a study of blood T cell repertoires in COVID-19 (TCRdb year 2020). Concerning the study at large: Samples covering the acute and convalescent phases of COVID-19 were provided by collaborators in the United States, Italy and Spain. The samples were drawn from two sources: the first 160 participants of the ongoing ImmuneRACE study, and 1,254 subjects contributed by 6 global collaborators. The sample metadata nearly always contained a de-identified subject ID, COVID-19 status, age in years and sex. Subjects who had been exposed to COVID-19, were actively infected with it, or had recovered from it provided the deeply sampled blood TCRbeta repertoires that made up the dataset. The repertoires were released in a freely available public database meant as a resource for research on the immune response to SARS-CoV-2. Where available, HLA class I and class II types were taken from metadata supplied by the sample provider and were not determined by assay-based typing. The material from the prospective study consisted of cDNA or gDNA derived from T cells, B-cell-depleted T cells, or PBMCs. What the authors observed across the whole study: How much clinical and demographic metadata was included differed by source and by participant, and the metadata was provided uncurated.

Participants in the prospective study were aged roughly 18 to 89 years, lived in more than 20 United States geographic areas, and enrolled through a virtual design. Cohort assignment in the prospective study relied on participant-reported clinical history from a screening survey and a study questionnaire. Recovered participants in ImmuneRACE Cohort 3 were defined as having two consecutive negative NP/OP PCR tests, clearance from a healthcare professional, or resolution of symptoms. Mobile phlebotomists in the prospective study collected whole blood, serum and a nasopharyngeal or oropharyngeal swab from every participant. Additional blood draws and questionnaires over a roughly two-month period could optionally be provided by prospective study participants. Before DNA extraction, prospective study blood samples were shipped either frozen or at room temperature. The immunoSEQ Assay, a bias-controlled multiplex PCR, was used to amplify TCRbeta CDR3 regions from genomic DNA. From the authors' description of their analysis: The number of nucleated cells in each sample was estimated from the amplification of reference gene primers within the assay. To quantify the absolute abundance of each unique TCRbeta CDR3 rearrangement, sequence reads were collapsed and filtered. For each sample, productive Simpson clonality was calculated by taking the square root of Simpson's diversity index across productive rearrangements. The clones in this table, taken by TCRdb from immuneACCESS, are in-frame only. Not every clone is retained; where verified, under half of the shortfall comes from an unresolved V gene, and the cause of the rest is unknown. V, J and clone size are those of that table, while D and trimming were read from the DNA. The sample table lists about 380,000 clones, approximately 90% of them with a count of one. More than 0.95% of the sample belongs to the ten largest clones.

The sequenced material came from PBMCs or T cells enriched from blood (not recorded which). The TCR was taken from a woman aged 18-30 years who had recovered from COVID-19.

Here is the DNA: TGCAGCGGTCAGAGGGGACTAGCGGGGTATTCAGGAGAGACCCAGTACTTC. Translated, this gives CSGQRGLAGYSGETQYF. Recombination linked TRBV29-1 to TRBJ2-5, with 13 bases matching TRBD2. V and J are trimmed by 7 bases and 4 bases, and the gene matches miss 15 bases of the junction. From the germline V gene, CDR1 is SQVTM and CDR2 is ANQGSEA. Counted from cysteine to phenylalanine, this CDR3 has 17 amino acids. Solely the CDR3 DNA is kept, with 51 bases framed from the first base.